A selection of T cell receptor beta chains follows, all from one sample in a study of neurological immune-mediated disorders. Using its own MiXCR run on the 5' RACE reads, TCRdb lists one record per CDR3 protein. In the table there are tens of thousands of distinct CDR3 sequences, under 5% of which are singletons. Sequencing used PBMCs. Every receptor here comes from a man younger than 40 with multiple sclerosis. Each CDR3 is given with its conserved first and last residue. Fields, in order: clone size, V gene, J gene, D gene, CDR3 DNA, CDR3 protein. A D gene is named only where the DNA matches it firmly. Size tells how often a clone was seen (once, few, many) or the class of an expanded clone, and some rows leave it out.

>many|TRBV10-3|TRBJ1-1|-
TGTGCCATCAGTGAGCCCTCCCGAAGTGCTGAAGCTTTCTTT
CAISEPSRSAEAFF
>few|TRBV5-1|TRBJ1-2|-
TGCGCCAGCAGCTTGGGTAGGAGTGTCTCCAACCCTTATGGCTACACCTTC
CASSLGRSVSNPYGYTF
>-|TRBV5-1|TRBJ1-2|TRBD1
TGCGCCAGCAGCCCTTTCGGGACAGACTATGGCTACACCTTC
CASSPFGTDYGYTF
>-|TRBV5-1|TRBJ2-7|-
TGCGCCAGCAGCGAGACAGGTTCCTACGAGCAGTACTTC
CASSETGSYEQYF
>many|TRBV20-1|TRBJ2-3|-
TGCAGTGCTGATTACCGAGGGGCAGATACGCAGTATTTT
CSADYRGADTQYF
>many|TRBV12-3/TRBV12-4|TRBJ2-1|-
TGTGCCAGCAGTGCGGACAGCTACTACAATGAGCAGTTCTTC
CASSADSYYNEQFF
>many|TRBV10-3|TRBJ2-5|TRBD1
TGTGCCATCAGTGAGTCGCGACACGACAGGGGGATGGAGACCCAGTACTTC
CAISESRHDRGMETQYF
>many|TRBV5-1|TRBJ2-2|-
TGCGCCAGCATGAGGGGGGCAAGCACCGGGGAGCTGTTTTTT
CASMRGASTGELFF
>many|TRBV11-2|TRBJ2-7|-
TGTGCCAGCAGCCGATGGCTCGAGCAGTACTTC
CASSRWLEQYF
>many|TRBV5-1|TRBJ2-5|TRBD1
TGCGCCAGCAGCCCGACCGGGACAGTCCGTGAGACCCAGTACTTC
CASSPTGTVRETQYF
>many|TRBV10-2|TRBJ2-3|TRBD2
TGCGCCAGCAGAGTTGGGGGAGGGACAGATACGCAGTATTTT
CASRVGGGTDTQYF
>many|TRBV20-1|TRBJ2-6|-
TGCAGTGGCTCGGGACACGCGATCTCTGGGGCCAACGTCCTGACTTTC
CSGSGHAISGANVLTF
>few|TRBV20-1|TRBJ2-5|TRBD1
TGCAGTGCGAGAAGGTCGCAGGGGGCTCGAGAGACCCAGTACTTC
CSARRSQGARETQYF
>many|TRBV20-1|TRBJ1-1|TRBD1
TGCAGTGCTCGAGGACAGGGAGACACTGAAGCTTTCTTT
CSARGQGDTEAFF
>many|TRBV20-1|TRBJ1-1|TRBD1
TGCAGTGCTAAAACAGGGGGCGGGAACACTGAAGCTTTCTTT
CSAKTGGGNTEAFF
>-|TRBV5-1|TRBJ1-5|-
TGCGCCAGCAGTTTGGACGGGTCTAGCAATCAGCCCCAGCATTTT
CASSLDGSSNQPQHF
>few|TRBV5-1|TRBJ1-6|-
TGCGCCAGCAGCATCCGCCTAGAAGGGAATTCACCCCTCAACTTT
CASSIRLEGNSPLNF
>many|TRBV6-1|TRBJ1-2|-
TGTGCCAGCAGTCCTGACGGGGATTATGGCTACACCTTC
CASSPDGDYGYTF
>many|TRBV9|TRBJ2-1|TRBD2
TGTGCCAGCAGCGCTAGCGGGTACCCCTACAGGGCGCAGTTCTTC
CASSASGYPYRAQFF
>many|TRBV7-6|TRBJ1-6|-
TGTGCCAGCAGCTTAGTAGTACCGATCAGGAGGGGTGATAATTCACCCCTCCACTTT
CASSLVVPIRRGDNSPLHF
>many|TRBV5-1|TRBJ2-7|-
TGCGCCAGCAGCCCCCGACCCGGGGTATTCGACGAGCAGTACTTC
CASSPRPGVFDEQYF
>many|TRBV27|TRBJ2-2|TRBD2
TGTGCCAGCAGTCCCACTAGCGCTTGGGGCGGGGAGCTGTTTTTT
CASSPTSAWGGELFF
>many|TRBV2|TRBJ1-1|-
TGTGCCAGCAGTGGGAGCGGCGGGGTAACTGAAGCTTTCTTT
CASSGSGGVTEAFF
>many|TRBV13|TRBJ1-1|TRBD1
TGTGCCAGCAGCAAAAGGACAGGGAACACTGAAGCTTTCTTT
CASSKRTGNTEAFF
>many|TRBV4-1|TRBJ2-3|-
TGCGCCAGCAGCCAAGGGTTAGGAGGGCCCGAGAAGTATTTT
CASSQGLGGPEKYF
>many|TRBV12-3/TRBV12-4|TRBJ1-4|-
TGTGCCAGCAGTTTCCAAAATGAAAAACTGTTTTTT
CASSFQNEKLFF
>-|TRBV20-1|TRBJ2-7|-
TGCAGTGCTAGAGAACCAGTAGGGGTCTACGAGCAGTACTTC
CSAREPVGVYEQYF
>many|TRBV4-2|TRBJ1-2|TRBD1
TGTGCCAGCAGCCAAGAACAGGGGAGCGTGGGGGGCTACACCTTC
CASSQEQGSVGGYTF
>many|TRBV19|TRBJ2-1|-
TGTGCCAGTAGTATCAGTGGGGACTACAATGAGCAGTTCTTC
CASSISGDYNEQFF
>many|TRBV5-1|TRBJ1-5|TRBD1
TGCGCCAGCAGCTTGGGGGACAGGCAAGGAGGTCAGCCCCAGCATTTT
CASSLGDRQGGQPQHF
>many|TRBV5-6|TRBJ2-7|-
TGTGCCAGCAGCTTGGTCCGAGGGACGGGCTCCTACGAGCAGTACTTC
CASSLVRGTGSYEQYF